The T cell receptor (beta chain) under discussion was sequenced for a study of cytomegalovirus exposure and HLA in healthy donors. Germline V gene data show CDR1 as SGDLS and CDR2 as YYNGEE. The CDR3 is 17 amino acids. J gave up 2 bases and V 4 bases, and 6 bases lay outside the gene matches. PCR involved 60 Vbeta and 13 Jbeta primers. Measured with immunoSEQ multiplex PCR; TCRdb has only the in-frame clones, and not every one. The sample lists 110,000 or so clones, around 75% occurring once. This chain connects TRBV9 to TRBJ2-2; 12 bases map to TRBD2. The TCR originated in a man aged 35 to 55 in good health and CMV-seronegative. The sequencing input was PBMCs. CDR3 DNA sequence: TGTGCCAGCAGCCTTTCTAGCGGGAGGGGAAACACCGGGGAGCTGTTTTTT. It codes for CASSLSSGRGNTGELFF.